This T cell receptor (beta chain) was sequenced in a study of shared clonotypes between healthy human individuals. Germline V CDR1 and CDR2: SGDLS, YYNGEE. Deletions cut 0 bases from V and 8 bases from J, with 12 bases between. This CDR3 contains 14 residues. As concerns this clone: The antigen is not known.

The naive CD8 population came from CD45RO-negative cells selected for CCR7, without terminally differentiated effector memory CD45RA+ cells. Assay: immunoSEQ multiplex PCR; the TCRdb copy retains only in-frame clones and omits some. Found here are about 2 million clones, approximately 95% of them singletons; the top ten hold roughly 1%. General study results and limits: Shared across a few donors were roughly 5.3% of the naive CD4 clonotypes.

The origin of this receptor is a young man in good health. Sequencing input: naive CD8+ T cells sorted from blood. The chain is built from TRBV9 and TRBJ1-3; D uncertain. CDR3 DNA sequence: TGTGCCAGCAGCGTAGATGGTATCGGAGACACCATATATTTT. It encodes CASSVDGIGDTIYF.